This T cell receptor (beta chain) appears in the sequencing data of a study of post-analysis software for immune sequencing data. The overall study: Relapsing-remitting, secondary progressive and progressive-relapsing multiple sclerosis were all included among the disease courses. Study outcomes and limitations: When patients were compared with controls, a handful of TRBV segments were more frequent, TRBV5-6, TRBV5-1 and TRBV20-1 among them. Pronounced co-clustering by F measure was evident among identically batched samples. Controls significantly exceeded multiple sclerosis patients in normalized Chao1 diversity.

This CDR3 has 17 residues. Per germline, CDR1 SGHVS and CDR2 FQNEAQ. Trimming left V 0 bases short and J 0 bases short, with 12 bases between. Presence of unique molecular identifiers characterized the TCR beta cDNA libraries. T cells numbering roughly 1 to 10 million yielded around 500,000 cDNA molecules. TCRdb fed the PCR reads into MiXCR, producing one record per CDR3 protein. This repertoire shows about 820,000 distinct CDR3 sequences, under 70% found once; its top ten account for about 4.8%. This clonotype came up a few times. Its antigen is undetermined. The specimen sequenced was blood. This sequence originates from a girl between 5 and 17 years old with multiple sclerosis. The chain carries TRBV7-8 and TRBJ2-1; tentative D call: TRBD1 (6 bases). CDR3 nucleotides: TGTGCCAGCAGCTTAGCGCTGCAGGGGAACTCCTACAATGAGCAGTTCTTC. Its protein product is CASSLALQGNSYNEQFF.